Below are 32 T cell receptor beta chains sequenced from a single sample in a study of T-cell memory formation after mild COVID-19. TCRdb re-derived calls from the 5' RACE reads in MiXCR, one entry per CDR3 protein. The sample includes under 90,000 distinct CDR3 sequences, about 15% of them seen just once. The sample taken for sequencing was PBMCs or a T cell subset sorted from them (not recorded which). The receptors here all came from an adult woman who had mild COVID-19 (a few samples of this study predate the infection). Cell type and time point are not known.

By share of the sample, this clonotype is medium-sized (0.01 to 0.1%). V usage is TRBV4-1 and J usage is TRBJ2-2; 9 nucleotides line up with TRBD1. Germline V gene lookup returns CDR1 MGHRA and CDR2 YSYEKL. The CDR3 is made up of 16 amino acids. Losses at the gene ends were 4 bases for V and 4 bases for J; bases not matched to a gene: 7. The CDR3 sequence is CASSPSGTGLTGELFF. The DNA of the CDR3 is TGCGCCAGCAGCCCGTCGGGGACAGGGCTCACCGGGGAGCTGTTTTTT.

This clonotype turned up a few times. This sequence joins TRBV24-1 and TRBJ2-7; D not certain. CDR3 length: 13 residues. Trimming pared 3 bases from V and 4 bases from J, leaving 9 bases between. CDR1 is KGHDR and CDR2 is SFDVKD in the germline V gene. Here the CDR3 reads CATSDTGAYEQYF. The CDR3 DNA reads as TGTGCCACCAGTGATACCGGTGCGTACGAGCAGTACTTC.

The gene calls are TRBV2 and TRBJ2-7; TRBD2 aligns across 8 bases. The CDR3 runs 15 residues. J gave up 2 bases and V 5 bases, and 8 bases lay outside the gene matches. Germline loops: CDR1 SNHLY, CDR2 FYNNEI. This CDR3 is CASSFPVAGTYEQYF. CDR3 sequence (DNA): TGTGCCAGCAGTTTCCCCGTAGCGGGAACCTACGAGCAGTACTTC.

The rearrangement joins TRBV6-5 to TRBJ2-3; 7 bases match TRBD1. CDR1 is MNHEY, CDR2 SVGAGI, per germline. The CDR3 contains 15 residues. V shed 6 bases, J shed 2 bases, and the junction held 8 bases outside the gene matches. The CDR3 sequence: CASSPTGMITDTQYF. CDR3 in DNA: TGTGCCAGCAGCCCGACAGGGATGATCACAGATACGCAGTATTTT.

The chain employs TRBV7-9 and TRBJ1-1; no clear D gene. CDR3 length: 15 amino acids. Trimming shortened V by 5 bases and J by 1 base, and 14 bases separated the two germline ends. CDR1 is SEHNR and CDR2 is FQNEAQ in the germline V gene (reference sequence). The CDR3, as DNA: TGTGCCAGCAGCGTAGACGGGTTTTCGAACACTGAAGCTTTCTTT. It translates to CASSVDGFSNTEAFF.

This clonotype was picked up a small number of times. This chain joins TRBV5-1 and TRBJ1-4; TRBD1 matches 8 bases. CDR1 and CDR2 (germline): SGHRS, YFSETQ. The V gene end was trimmed by 4 bases and the J gene end by 8 bases; junction bases not matched to a gene: 7. CDR3 size: 14 residues. CDR3 in DNA: TGCGCCAGCAGCCTCGGACAGGGCGAGGAAAAACTGTTTTTT. This gives the protein CASSLGQGEEKLFF.

The V and J genes are TRBV4-1 and TRBJ2-5; D unresolved. The CDR3 contains 14 residues. CDR1 MGHRA and CDR2 YSYEKL come from the germline V gene. The V end was cut by 5 bases, the J end by 5 bases, with 15 bases between. Written as DNA, the CDR3 is TGCGCCAGCAGCAGTATCGGAAGGGATGAGACCCAGTACTTC. Translation: CASSSIGRDETQYF.

This chain connects TRBV24-1 to TRBJ2-1, with D possibly being TRBD2 (5 bases). CDR3 length: 13 residues. V lost 3 bases, J lost 6 bases, and 8 bases lay in between. Germline V lookup: CDR1 KGHDR, CDR2 SFDVKD. CDR3 sequence reads: CATSDGGSNEQFF. CDR3 coding DNA: TGTGCCACCAGTGATGGAGGCTCCAATGAGCAGTTCTTC.

This chain uses TRBV3-1 with TRBJ2-3; 7 bases fit TRBD2. With V trimmed by 7 bases and J by 5 bases, 9 bases remained unmatched. This CDR3 spans 14 amino acids. Germline values: CDR1 LGHDT, CDR2 YNNKEL (reference sequence). The CDR3 reads CASILSGVGDTQYF. CDR3 sequence (DNA): TGTGCCAGCATCCTCAGCGGGGTGGGAGATACGCAGTATTTT.

The rearrangement joins TRBV7-6 to TRBJ2-5; D is perhaps TRBD1 or TRBD2 (5 bases each). CDR3 length equals 14 residues. The V and J ends lost 6 bases and 3 bases respectively, with 14 bases between them. Germline lookup yields CDR1 SGHVS and CDR2 FNYEAQ. This chain's CDR3 is CASSSGTQKETQYF. For the CDR3, the DNA is TGTGCCAGCAGTTCCGGGACGCAGAAAGAGACCCAGTACTTC.

The chain joins TRBV5-1 to TRBJ2-2; the match to TRBD2 covers 8 bases. Germline lookup yields CDR1 SGHRS and CDR2 YFSETQ. The V and J ends lost 4 bases and 3 bases, in that order; junction bases with no gene match: 17. CDR3 length: 19 residues. The CDR3 loop reads CASSPSRAGELRDTGELFF. The DNA of the CDR3 is TGCGCCAGCAGCCCCTCCCGAGCGGGAGAGTTAAGGGACACCGGGGAGCTGTTTTTT.

This clonotype was seen more than once but under ten times. The chain uses TRBV29-1 and TRBJ2-5; D uncertain. Looked up from germline, CDR1 is SQVTM and CDR2 is ANQGSEA. The CDR3 has 13 residues. V was shortened by 2 bases and J by 5 bases, with 12 bases between the two germline ends. The CDR3 DNA sequence: TGCAGCGTTGAACTGGGAAATGTTGAGACCCAGTACTTC. Its protein product is CSVELGNVETQYF.

This clonotype has only a few counts. This chain uses TRBV7-3 with TRBJ2-1; 9 nucleotides agree with TRBD1. The length of the CDR3 is 16 residues. The trim removed 4 bases at V and 3 bases at J, leaving 7 bases unmatched. Germline CDR1 and CDR2: SGHTA and FQGTGA. CDR3 coding DNA: TGTGCCAGCAGCTCTAGGGACAGGGCCTACTACAATGAGCAGTTCTTC. It translates to CASSSRDRAYYNEQFF.

This clonotype was detected only a few times. The chain recombines TRBV7-9 with TRBJ2-7; D remains ambiguous. CDR1 and CDR2 from the germline V gene are SEHNR and FQNEAQ (reference sequence). The CDR3 contains 14 residues. The V gene lost 1 base and the J gene lost 3 bases, with 10 bases spanning the gap. This chain's CDR3 is CASSLVGSGYEQYF. The CDR3 DNA follows: TGTGCCAGCAGCTTAGTGGGCTCCGGCTACGAGCAGTACTTC.

This clonotype was counted at least ten times. J is TRBJ2-3 and V is TRBV12-3 or TRBV12-4; TRBD2 might be the D (6 bases). The ends were cut back, 5 bases at V and 1 base at J, with 16 bases in the middle. The CDR3 spans 16 residues. Here the CDR3 DNA reads TGTGCCAGCAGTCTGCTTGGGAGGAGCGGCACAGATACGCAGTATTTT. Its protein is CASSLLGRSGTDTQYF.

The chain is built from TRBV2 and TRBJ2-2; TRBD1 is a possible D gene (5 bases). Trimming left V 8 bases short and J 1 base short, with 8 bases between. Germline CDR1 and CDR2: SNHLY and FYNNEI. This CDR3 region has 13 residues. CDR3 coding DNA: TGTGCCAGCCTCCAGGGGAACACCGGGGAGCTGTTTTTT. Translating it yields CASLQGNTGELFF.

The chain combines TRBV7-6 with TRBJ1-4, with 10 bases fitting TRBD1. CDR1 is SGHVS, CDR2 FNYEAQ, per germline. The CDR3 sequence is 15 residues long. V was pared by 2 bases and J by 5 bases, with 2 bases of the junction left unmatched. The CDR3 DNA is TGTGCCAGCAGCTTAACGACAGGGGGCAATGAAAAACTGTTTTTT. Translated, it gives CASSLTTGGNEKLFF.

The sample holds many counts of this clonotype. The chain couples TRBV7-9 to TRBJ2-5; 12 positions agree with TRBD2. The trim removed 0 bases at V and 4 bases at J, leaving 3 bases unmatched. There are 16 residues in the CDR3. The V gene's germline CDR1 is SEHNR and CDR2 FQNEAQ (reference sequence). In DNA, the CDR3 is TGTGCCAGCAGCTTAGCGCTAGCGGGAGGGCCAGAGACCCAGTACTTC. Translated, it gives CASSLALAGGPETQYF.

The chain couples TRBV7-9 to TRBJ2-7; tentative D call: TRBD1 (6 bases). The CDR3 is 13 amino acids. The germline CDR1 and CDR2 sequences are SEHNR and FQNEAQ (reference sequence). V was cut by 5 bases and J by 7 bases, with 15 bases left in between. CDR3 DNA sequence: TGTGCCAGCAGCCGAGGACAGATTCAAGAGCAGTACTTC. Protein sequence: CASSRGQIQEQYF.

J is TRBJ1-1 and V is TRBV12-3 or TRBV12-4; TRBD1 matches 9 bases. The CDR3 consists of 14 residues. Germline trimming cut 6 bases from V and 1 base from J; bases unmatched to any gene: 3. The CDR3 sequence is CASSGQGPNTEAFF. Written as DNA, the CDR3 is TGTGCCAGCAGCGGACAGGGGCCGAACACTGAAGCTTTCTTT.

The J gene is TRBJ2-2, the V gene TRBV30; 9 positions agree with TRBD2. V was pared by 4 bases and J by 5 bases, with 5 bases of the junction left unmatched. The CDR3 extends over 14 amino acids. The germline V gene has CDR1 GTSNPN and CDR2 SVGIG (reference sequence). Here the CDR3 reads CAWMAGGETGELFF. Written as DNA, the CDR3 is TGTGCCTGGATGGCGGGAGGGGAAACCGGGGAGCTGTTTTTT.

The rearrangement links TRBV5-1 to TRBJ2-2; D may be TRBD1 (5 bases). This CDR3 comprises 15 residues. V was clipped by 0 bases and J by 3 bases, with 9 bases between them. Germline-derived CDR1 and CDR2 are SGHRS and YFSETQ. CDR3 amino acids: CASSLEGAHTGELFF. The CDR3, as DNA: TGCGCCAGCAGCTTGGAAGGGGCTCACACCGGGGAGCTGTTTTTT.

The rearrangement joins TRBV12-3 or TRBV12-4 to TRBJ2-7; 10 bases align to TRBD2. This CDR3 has 19 residues. After removal of 4 bases from V and 0 bases from J, the junction contained 15 bases not matched to a gene. CDR3 nucleotide sequence: TGTGCCAGCAGTTACCAAGCGGGAGGGTTTCTAGAGAGCTCCTACGAGCAGTACTTC. It yields the protein CASSYQAGGFLESSYEQYF.

This clonotype was observed at least ten times. The chain couples TRBV5-6 to TRBJ2-3; D is ambiguous. The germline CDR1 and CDR2 sequences are SGHDT and YYEEEE. The V and J ends lost 1 base and 6 bases respectively, with 12 bases between them. The CDR3 is made up of 14 amino acids. Here the CDR3 reads CASSLFLNLDTQYF. The CDR3 DNA reads TGTGCCAGCAGCTTGTTTTTGAACCTCGATACGCAGTATTTT.

This clonotype turned up a few times. The V gene is TRBV5-1, the J gene TRBJ1-1, with D hard to call. V was shortened by 0 bases and J by 5 bases, with 14 bases between the two germline ends. This CDR3 spans 15 amino acids. Germline V gene data show CDR1 as SGHRS and CDR2 as YFSETQ. In nucleotides, the CDR3 is TGCGCCAGCAGCTTGGGCCCTTTATTAGAGACTGAAGCTTTCTTT. Translation: CASSLGPLLETEAFF.

This clonotype has a handful of counts. The chain is built from TRBV9 and TRBJ2-1, with 8 bases that match TRBD2. The germline V gene encodes CDR1 SGDLS and CDR2 YYNGEE. The CDR3 runs to 15 residues. With 4 bases clipped from V and 7 bases from J, the junction kept 10 bases outside the gene matches. CDR3 bases: TGTGCCAGCAGCCCCGGGGGGGGTGTGGGGAATGAGCAGTTCTTC. Translation: CASSPGGGVGNEQFF.

In this sample, this clonotype turned up many times. V is TRBV9 and J is TRBJ2-1; D might be TRBD2 (6 bases). The germline gives CDR1 SGDLS, CDR2 YYNGEE. Trimming pared 0 bases from V and 6 bases from J, leaving 16 bases between. This CDR3 has 16 amino acids. CDR3 nucleotides: TGTGCCAGCAGCGTAGACGGGGGTTTCCCCTCCAATGAGCAGTTCTTC. Its protein is CASSVDGGFPSNEQFF. Together with reference TRBV9 and TRBJ2-1, the CDR3 gives the full variable domain: DSGVTQTPKHLITATGQRVTLRCSPRSGDLSVYWYQQSLDQGLQFLIQYYNGEERAKGNILERFSAQQFPDLHSELNLSSLELGDSALYFCASSVDGGFPSNEQFFGPGTRLTVL.

V gene TRBV19 combines with J gene TRBJ1-1, with unresolved D. Trimming took off 2 bases at V and 0 bases at J, with 7 bases between the two ends. The V gene's germline CDR1 is LNHDA and CDR2 SQIVND (reference sequence). The CDR3 extends over 14 amino acids. CDR3 DNA: TGTGCCAGTAGTATAAAAATCATGAACACTGAAGCTTTCTTT. As protein: CASSIKIMNTEAFF.

This clonotype was observed a handful of times. The chain joins TRBV4-3 to TRBJ2-4, with D perhaps matching TRBD1 (5 bases). Germline CDR1 is LGHNA and CDR2 is YSLEER. V was clipped by 0 bases and J by 0 bases, with 15 bases between them. CDR3 size: 18 residues. CDR3 coding DNA: TGCGCCAGCAGCCAAGATGCGTGGGGCGCCAGAGCCAAAAACATTCAGTACTTC. It codes for CASSQDAWGARAKNIQYF.

This chain uses TRBV7-6 with TRBJ2-1, with 10 bases fitting TRBD2. The CDR3 totals 15 residues. From germline, CDR1 is SGHVS and CDR2 FNYEAQ. After removal of 5 bases from V and 4 bases from J, the junction contained 5 bases not matched to a gene. The DNA of the CDR3 is TGTGCCAGCAGCGCCGGACTAGCGGAGTACAATGAGCAGTTCTTC. Its protein is CASSAGLAEYNEQFF.

This clonotype was picked up a small number of times. This chain links TRBV6-5 with TRBJ2-7; 7 positions agree with TRBD1. This CDR3 has 16 amino acids. The V gene end was trimmed by 2 bases and the J gene end by 1 base; junction bases not matched to a gene: 8. Per germline, CDR1 MNHEY and CDR2 SVGAGI. In nucleotides, the CDR3 is TGTGCCAGCAGTTACGGTGACGGACAGGCTTCCTACGAGCAGTACTTC. It specifies CASSYGDGQASYEQYF.

The genes are TRBV12-3 or TRBV12-4 and TRBJ2-3; 11 bases fit TRBD2. V was pared by 6 bases and J by 6 bases, with 5 bases of the junction left unmatched. This CDR3 contains 14 residues. In DNA, the CDR3 is TGTGCCAGCAGCCGGACTAGCGGGCTTGATACGCAGTATTTT. Its protein product is CASSRTSGLDTQYF.